This entry concerns a single TCR beta chain. This clonotype showed up just a few times. Its antigen target is currently unknown. Base quality data are lacking; no much larger clone is found one base away. The data are from a study of spatial heterogeneity in lung cancer (dated by TCRdb to the late 2010s). General notes on the study: The donors were around 69 patients from the lung TRACERx cohort who had early-stage, untreated non-small cell lung cancer. Follow-up PBMC samples were sequenced whenever the samples were available, and the median time to follow-up was two to three years after resection. Beta-chain transcripts were consistently detected in greater numbers than alpha-chain transcripts, which likely reflects a higher abundance of beta-chain transcripts. In the raw uncorrected reads, each unique combination of TCR and UMI appeared more than ten times on average. The study quantitatively compared TCR alpha and beta repertoires across multiple tumor regions, matched nontumor lung and blood in non-small cell lung cancer. TCR repertoire features were related to nonsynonymous mutation counts determined by whole-exome sequencing of tumor tissue. At surgery, both alpha and beta chains were TCR-sequenced in some 220 tumor regions, roughly 64 matched nontumor lung samples and around 50 PBMC samples.

The library came from 5' RACE. Sequencing was performed on a NextSeq 500. In the TCR library protocol, a unique molecular identifier was attached to each TCR cDNA molecule so that PCR and sequencing errors could be corrected. Processing in the source paper ran as follows. TCR identification, UMI-based error correction and CDR3 extraction were performed with Decombinator tools. Expanded TCRs were defined as those above a frequency of 2 per 1,000, corresponding to the top 1% of the tumor frequency distribution. Renyi diversity was calculated using the R vegan package after each repertoire was subsampled 100 times to 5,000 TCRs. CDR3 similarity networks were built from amino acid triplet string-kernel similarity, connecting CDR3s with pairwise similarity above 0.82. The public reads were quality trimmed at Q25 with fastp and then assembled into clones with MiXCR by TCRdb, keeping productive beta chains. Rows matching on CDR3 protein sequence are summarized as one entry with the most common DNA and genes. It is TCRdb's table, rather than the study itself, that gives the V and J calls and clone size. The sample data list 40,000 to 45,000 distinct CDR3 sequences, and 20% to 25% of these were observed just once. The ten largest clones add up to approximately 7.2% of the sample.

The CDR3 covers 16 residues, taking in both the cysteine and the phenylalanine. The DNA shown is the 48-base CDR3, in frame from base 1. V lost 5 bases and J lost 6 bases; the stretch between them is 24 bases long. Based on the germline V gene, the CDR1 and CDR2 sequences are SGHRS and YFSETQ. This specimen's time point label, interpreted: blood at routine non-recurrence follow-up after resection. For TCR sequencing, whole RNA was extracted from tumor and nontumor lung tissue, or from cryopreserved PBMC samples, and no cell sorting was done. Only patients with enough RNA available from two or more tumor regions were chosen for TCR sequencing. Overall results and qualifications from the work: Additional single-cell paired TCR alpha and beta sequencing was considered necessary to confirm, at a functional level, the hypothesis that regional TCRs recognize regional mutations. Ubiquitous expanded tumor TCRs were detected in blood more often at tumor resection than at routine follow-up. Only 13 to 15 patients were included in comparisons of baseline and follow-up blood repertoires.

This specimen consisted of PBMCs, obtained at follow-up. The chain is encoded by TRBV5-1 joined to TRBJ2-7; the D gene is perhaps TRBD2, on 6 matching bases. The TCR was taken from a female donor with early-stage non-small cell lung cancer. Here the CDR3 is given as CASSWEMGLVIGEQYF. The nucleotide sequence is TGCGCCAGCAGTTGGGAGATGGGACTGGTAATTGGCGAGCAGTACTTC.